Presented here are 9 T cell receptor beta chains from one specimen sequenced in a study of T-cell reconstitution after alpha-beta-depleted transplantation in children. For TCRbeta, the library was prepared with unique molecular identifiers. TCRdb reprocessed the PCR reads with MiXCR, giving one entry per CDR3 protein. The sample lists roughly 28,000 distinct CDR3 sequences, roughly a sixth seen once, with around 38% in the top ten. The material was PBMCs, mostly from graft donor cells, obtained 60 days after TCRalphabeta/CD19-depleted stem cell transplant. Source of these receptors: a male patient between 2 and 15 years old who had a stem cell transplant for acute lymphoblastic leukemia, so the T cells may come from the graft donor.

The rearrangement uses TRBV7-2 and TRBJ2-3; TRBD2 matches at 9 bases. The length of the CDR3 is 18 residues. Germline loops: CDR1 SGHTA, CDR2 FQGNSA. V lost 2 bases and J lost 0; bases outside the gene matches: 9. CDR3 coding DNA: TGTGCCAGCAGCTTACGCAGCGGGGGGTTAATCAGCACAGATACGCAGTATTTT. It is translated as CASSLRSGGLISTDTQYF.

This clonotype was counted at least ten times. The chain links TRBV2 to TRBJ2-7; 8 bases are a match to TRBD1. V shed 4 bases, J shed 3 bases, and the junction held 5 bases outside the gene matches. The germline V gene encodes CDR1 SNHLY and CDR2 FYNNEI. The CDR3 runs 14 residues. The CDR3 region has the DNA TGTGCCAGCAGTGGGACAGGGAGTCTCTACGAGCAGTACTTC. This codes for CASSGTGSLYEQYF.

The rearrangement joins TRBV7-2 to TRBJ2-1; D is unclear. Germline CDR1 reads SGHTA; CDR2 reads FQGNSA. V was trimmed by 5 bases and J by 0 bases, leaving 11 bases between them. This CDR3 is built from 15 residues. CDR3 sequence: CASSRRGSSYNEQFF. CDR3 coding DNA: TGTGCCAGCAGCAGGCGTGGTAGCTCCTACAATGAGCAGTTCTTC.

This clonotype was observed once. The chain joins TRBV18 to TRBJ2-7; possibly TRBD1 for D (6 bases). The CDR3 totals 12 residues. Germline V lookup: CDR1 KGHSH, CDR2 LQKENI. The germline V and J ends were trimmed by 5 bases and 3 bases, with 8 bases remaining between them. In nucleotides, the CDR3 is TGTGCCAGCTCAAAAGGGGGCTACGAGCAGTACTTC. Translating it yields CASSKGGYEQYF.

This clonotype has at least ten counts. The V gene is TRBV20-1, the J gene TRBJ2-1; TRBD1 aligns across 7 bases. The ends lost 3 bases at V and 7 bases at J; junction bases unmatched: 9. The CDR3 is 14 residues long. Germline V gene lookup returns CDR1 DFQATT and CDR2 SNEGSKA (reference sequence). CDR3: CSAREQGSVNEQFF. CDR3 sequence (DNA): TGCAGTGCTAGGGAACAGGGGAGCGTGAATGAGCAGTTCTTC.

This clonotype was counted many times. This chain uses TRBV11-2 with TRBJ2-3; maybe TRBD2 (6 bases). The CDR3 consists of 18 residues. The V end was cut by 2 bases, the J end by 3 bases, with 21 bases between. Germline V lookup: CDR1 SGHAT, CDR2 FQNNGV. In DNA, the CDR3 is TGTGCCAGCAGCTTAAACAGCGGAGCGGGTCTTCAAACAGATACGCAGTATTTT. It encodes CASSLNSGAGLQTDTQYF. The variable domain in full, with the rest retrieved from reference TRBV11-2 and TRBJ2-3, is EAGVAQSPRYKIIEKRQSVAFWCNPISGHATLYWYQQILGQGPKLLIQFQNNGVVDDSQLPKDRFSAERLKGVDSTLKIQPAKLEDSAVYLCASSLNSGAGLQTDTQYFGPGTRLTVL.

This clonotype was seen a handful of times. The chain has TRBV20-1 and TRBJ2-5; D could derive from TRBD1 or TRBD2 (5 bases each). This CDR3 contains 11 residues. The V gene's germline CDR1 is DFQATT and CDR2 SNEGSKA (reference sequence). The V end was cut by 5 bases, the J end by 13 bases, with 17 bases between. The DNA for the CDR3 is TGCAGTGCTGGGATGGTGGGGGTCCCGTACTTC. Translating it yields CSAGMVGVPYF.

This clonotype was seen at least ten times. This chain uses TRBV6-5 with TRBJ1-3; D is unclear. V was pared by 0 bases and J by 0 bases, with 6 bases between. The CDR3 is made up of 15 amino acids. Germline loops: CDR1 MNHEY, CDR2 SVGAGI. CDR3 region: CASSYSWPSGNTIYF. The CDR3, as DNA: TGTGCCAGCAGTTACTCATGGCCCTCTGGAAACACCATATATTTT.

The chain is built from TRBV5-1 and TRBJ2-1; no definite D call. CDR1 and CDR2 from the germline V gene are SGHRS and YFSETQ. V was trimmed by 0 bases and J by 8 bases, leaving 15 bases between them. The CDR3 runs 15 residues. CDR3 coding DNA: TGCGCCAGCAGCTTGGTAGGTGACTTTGGGGATGAGCAGTTCTTC. This sequence encodes CASSLVGDFGDEQFF.